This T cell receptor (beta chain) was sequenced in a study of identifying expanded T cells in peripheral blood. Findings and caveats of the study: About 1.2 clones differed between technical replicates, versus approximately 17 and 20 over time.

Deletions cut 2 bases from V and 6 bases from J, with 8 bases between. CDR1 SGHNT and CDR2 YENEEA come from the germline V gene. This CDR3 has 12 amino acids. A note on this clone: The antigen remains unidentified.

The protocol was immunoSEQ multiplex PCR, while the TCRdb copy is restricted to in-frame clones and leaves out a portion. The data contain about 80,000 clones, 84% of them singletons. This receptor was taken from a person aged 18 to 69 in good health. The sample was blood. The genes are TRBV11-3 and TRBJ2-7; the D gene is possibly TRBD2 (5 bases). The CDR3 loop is CASSLIEGEQYF. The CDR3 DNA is TGTGCCAGCAGCTTAATAGAGGGCGAGCAGTACTTC. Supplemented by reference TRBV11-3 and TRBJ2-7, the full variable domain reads EAGVVQSPRYKIIEKKQPVAFWCNPISGHNTLYWYLQNLGQGPELLIRYENEEAVDDSQLPKDRFSAERLKGVDSTLKIQPAELGDSAVYLCASSLIEGEQYFGPGTRLTVT.